Detailed here is one T cell receptor (beta chain). The entry originates in a study of OX40 agonist ivuxolimab in advanced cancers. Libraries were prepared by immunoSEQ multiplex PCR; TCRdb keeps only in-frame clonotypes and omits some of them. The sample carries tens of thousands of clones, roughly 84% recorded once. This CDR3 has 18 amino acids. Germline V CDR1 and CDR2: SGHTA, FQGTGA. Trimming cost V 2 bases and J 0 bases; bases outside gene matches: 11. The origin of this receptor is an adult with an advanced solid tumor such as melanoma, head and neck, liver or kidney cancer. The sequencing here drew on CD4+ or CD8+ T cells sorted from blood, taken in a trial of the OX40 agonist ivuxolimab. This rearrangement joins TRBV7-3 to TRBJ1-1; 8 positions match TRBD1. CDR3 amino acids: CASSLAPGGSGLNTEAFF. The CDR3 DNA is TGTGCCAGCAGCTTAGCACCAGGGGGCTCTGGACTGAACACTGAAGCTTTCTTT.